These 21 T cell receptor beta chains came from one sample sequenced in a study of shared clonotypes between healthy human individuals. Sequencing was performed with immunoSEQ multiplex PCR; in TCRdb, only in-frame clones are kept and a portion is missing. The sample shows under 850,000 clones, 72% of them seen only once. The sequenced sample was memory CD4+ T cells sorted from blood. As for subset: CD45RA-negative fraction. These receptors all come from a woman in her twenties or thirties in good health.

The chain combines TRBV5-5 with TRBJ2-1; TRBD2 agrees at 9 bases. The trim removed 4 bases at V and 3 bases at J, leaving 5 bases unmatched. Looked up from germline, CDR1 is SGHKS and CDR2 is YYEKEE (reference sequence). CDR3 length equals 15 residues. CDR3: CASSQISGGYNEQFF. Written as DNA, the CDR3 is TGTGCCAGCAGCCAAATTAGCGGGGGCTACAATGAGCAGTTCTTC.

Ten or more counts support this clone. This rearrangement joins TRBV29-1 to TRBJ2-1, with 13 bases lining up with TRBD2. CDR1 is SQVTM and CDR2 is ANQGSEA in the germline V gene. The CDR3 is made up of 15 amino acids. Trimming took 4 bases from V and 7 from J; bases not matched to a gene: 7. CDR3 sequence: CSVVLAGGTSNEQFF. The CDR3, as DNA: TGCAGCGTTGTACTAGCGGGAGGGACCTCTAATGAGCAGTTCTTC.

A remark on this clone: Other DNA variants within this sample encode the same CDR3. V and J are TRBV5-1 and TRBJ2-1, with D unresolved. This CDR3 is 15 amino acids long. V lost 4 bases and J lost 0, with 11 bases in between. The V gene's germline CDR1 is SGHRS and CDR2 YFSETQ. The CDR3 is CASSPASGSYNEQFF. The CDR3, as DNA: TGCGCCAGCAGCCCGGCCTCGGGCTCCTACAATGAGCAGTTCTTC.

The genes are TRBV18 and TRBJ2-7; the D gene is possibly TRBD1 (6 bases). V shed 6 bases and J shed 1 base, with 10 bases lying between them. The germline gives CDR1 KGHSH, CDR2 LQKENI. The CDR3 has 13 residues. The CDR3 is CASSGTQSYEQYF. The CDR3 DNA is TGTGCCAGCTCTGGGACACAATCCTACGAGCAGTACTTC.

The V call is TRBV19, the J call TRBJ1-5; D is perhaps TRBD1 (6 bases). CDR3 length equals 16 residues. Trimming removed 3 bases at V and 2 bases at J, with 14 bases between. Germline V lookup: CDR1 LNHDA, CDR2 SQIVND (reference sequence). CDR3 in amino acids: CASSIVRGSGNQPQHF. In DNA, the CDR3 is TGTGCCAGTAGTATCGTCAGGGGTTCAGGCAATCAGCCCCAGCATTTT. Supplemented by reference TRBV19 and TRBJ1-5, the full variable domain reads DGGITQSPKYLFRKEGQNVTLSCEQNLNHDAMYWYRQDPGQGLRLIYYSQIVNDFQKGDIAEGYSVSREKKESFPLTVTSAQKNPTAFYLCASSIVRGSGNQPQHFGDGTRLSIL.

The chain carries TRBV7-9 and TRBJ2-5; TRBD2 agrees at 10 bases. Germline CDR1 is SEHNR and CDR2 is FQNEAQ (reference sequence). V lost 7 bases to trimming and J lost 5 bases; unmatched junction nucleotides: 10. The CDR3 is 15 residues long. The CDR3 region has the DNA TGTGCCAGCAACTTTCCTAGCGGGGGTCGGGAGACCCAGTACTTC. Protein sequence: CASNFPSGGRETQYF. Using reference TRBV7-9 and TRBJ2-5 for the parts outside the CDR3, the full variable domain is DTGVSQNPRHKITKRGQNVTFRCDPISEHNRLYWYRQTLGQGPEFLTYFQNEAQLEKSRLLSDRFSAERPKGSFSTLEIQRTEQGDSAMYLCASNFPSGGRETQYFGPGTRLLVL.

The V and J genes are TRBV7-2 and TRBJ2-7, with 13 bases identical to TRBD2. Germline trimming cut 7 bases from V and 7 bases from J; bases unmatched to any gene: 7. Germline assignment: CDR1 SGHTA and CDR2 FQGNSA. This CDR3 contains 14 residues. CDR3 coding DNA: TGTGCCAGCACACTAGCGGGAGGGCCGCGGGAGCAGTACTTC. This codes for CASTLAGGPREQYF. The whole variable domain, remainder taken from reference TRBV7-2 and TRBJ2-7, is GAGVSQSPSNKVTEKGKDVELRCDPISGHTALYWYRQSLGQGLEFLIYFQGNSAPDKSGLPSDRFSAERTGGSVSTLTIQRTQQEDSAVYLCASTLAGGPREQYFGPGTRLTVT.

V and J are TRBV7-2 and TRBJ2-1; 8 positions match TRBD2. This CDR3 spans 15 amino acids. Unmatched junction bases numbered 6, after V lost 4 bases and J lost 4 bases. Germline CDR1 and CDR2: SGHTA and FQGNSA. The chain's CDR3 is CASSSSIAGYNEQFF. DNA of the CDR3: TGTGCCAGCAGCTCCTCCATAGCGGGATACAATGAGCAGTTCTTC. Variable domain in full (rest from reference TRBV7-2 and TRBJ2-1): GAGVSQSPSNKVTEKGKDVELRCDPISGHTALYWYRQSLGQGLEFLIYFQGNSAPDKSGLPSDRFSAERTGGSVSTLTIQRTQQEDSAVYLCASSSSIAGYNEQFFGPGTRLTVL.

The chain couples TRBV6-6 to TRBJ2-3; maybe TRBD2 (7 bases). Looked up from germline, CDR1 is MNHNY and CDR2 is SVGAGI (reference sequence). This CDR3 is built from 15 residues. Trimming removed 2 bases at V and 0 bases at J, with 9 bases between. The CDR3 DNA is TGTGCCAGCAGTTACGGCGGGGGCAGCACAGATACGCAGTATTTT. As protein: CASSYGGGSTDTQYF.

CDR3 bases: TGCGCCAGCAGCGGTACAGACATGAATGAAAAACTGTTTTTT. Protein sequence: CASSGTDMNEKLFF. The chain joins TRBV5-1 to TRBJ1-4, with no clear D. Germline V CDR1 and CDR2: SGHRS, YFSETQ. This CDR3 spans 14 amino acids. V gave up 4 bases and J gave up 5 bases, with 12 bases separating them.

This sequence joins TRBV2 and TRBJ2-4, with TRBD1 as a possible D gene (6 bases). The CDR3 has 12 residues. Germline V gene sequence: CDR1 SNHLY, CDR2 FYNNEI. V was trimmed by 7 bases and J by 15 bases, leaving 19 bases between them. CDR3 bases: TGTGCCAGCAATCCGTTGGGGGCCCGAACGTACTTC. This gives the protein CASNPLGARTYF. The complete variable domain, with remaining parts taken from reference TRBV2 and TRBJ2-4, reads EPEVTQTPSHQVTQMGQEVILRCVPISNHLYFYWYRQILGQKVEFLVSFYNNEISEKSEIFDDQFSVERPDGSNFTLKIRSTKLEDSAMYFCASNPLGARTYFGAGTRLSVL.

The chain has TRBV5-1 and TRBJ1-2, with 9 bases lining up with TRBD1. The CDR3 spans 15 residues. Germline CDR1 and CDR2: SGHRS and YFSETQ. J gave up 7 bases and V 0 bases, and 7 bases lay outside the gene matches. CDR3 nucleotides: TGCGCCAGCAGCTTGGAGACAGGGACAGGGAGTGGCTACACCTTC. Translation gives CASSLETGTGSGYTF.

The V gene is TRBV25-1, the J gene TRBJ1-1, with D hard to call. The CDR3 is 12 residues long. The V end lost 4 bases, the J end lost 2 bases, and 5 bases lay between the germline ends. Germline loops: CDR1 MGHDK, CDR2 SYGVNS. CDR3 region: CASSAQNTEAFF. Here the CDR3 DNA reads TGTGCCAGCAGTGCCCAAAACACTGAAGCTTTCTTT.

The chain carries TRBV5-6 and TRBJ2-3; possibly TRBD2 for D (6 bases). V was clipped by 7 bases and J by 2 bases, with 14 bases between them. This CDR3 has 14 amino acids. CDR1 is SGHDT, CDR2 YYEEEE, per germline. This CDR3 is CASLRWRVTDTQYF. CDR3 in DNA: TGTGCCAGCTTAAGATGGAGGGTCACAGATACGCAGTATTTT.

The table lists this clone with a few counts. CDR3 protein: CASRKLAGPYNEQFF. The CDR3, as DNA: TGTGCCAGCAGGAAACTAGCGGGCCCCTACAATGAGCAGTTCTTC. The chain is built from TRBV6-6 and TRBJ2-1, with 9 bases identical to TRBD2. The CDR3 totals 15 residues. J was trimmed by 2 bases and V by 6 bases; bases with no gene match: 5. CDR1 and CDR2 from the germline V gene are MNHNY and SVGAGI (reference sequence).

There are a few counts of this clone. This CDR3 reads CASSPRAGQVPYEQYF. CDR3 bases: TGTGCCAGCAGCCCACGGGCCGGACAGGTCCCCTACGAGCAGTACTTC. The chain links TRBV7-9 to TRBJ2-7; 7 bases are shared with TRBD1. V shed 5 bases and J 2 bases; nucleotides not matched to a gene: 12. The germline CDR1 and CDR2 sequences are SEHNR and FQNEAQ (reference sequence). CDR3 size: 16 residues.

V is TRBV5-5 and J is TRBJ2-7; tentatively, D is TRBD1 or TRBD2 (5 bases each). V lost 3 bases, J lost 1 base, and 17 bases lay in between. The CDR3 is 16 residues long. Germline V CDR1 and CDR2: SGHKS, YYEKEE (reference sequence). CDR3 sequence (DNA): TGTGCCAGCAGCTCCCTGGGGGAAGGGAATTCCTACGAGCAGTACTTC. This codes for CASSSLGEGNSYEQYF.

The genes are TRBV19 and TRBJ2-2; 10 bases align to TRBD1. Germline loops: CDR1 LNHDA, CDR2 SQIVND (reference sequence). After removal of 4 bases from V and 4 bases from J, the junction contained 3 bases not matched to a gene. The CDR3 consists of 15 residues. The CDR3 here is CASSRQGAPTGELFF. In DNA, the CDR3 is TGTGCCAGTAGTAGACAGGGGGCCCCCACCGGGGAGCTGTTTTTT. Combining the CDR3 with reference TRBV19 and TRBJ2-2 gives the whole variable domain DGGITQSPKYLFRKEGQNVTLSCEQNLNHDAMYWYRQDPGQGLRLIYYSQIVNDFQKGDIAEGYSVSREKKESFPLTVTSAQKNPTAFYLCASSRQGAPTGELFFGEGSRLTVL.

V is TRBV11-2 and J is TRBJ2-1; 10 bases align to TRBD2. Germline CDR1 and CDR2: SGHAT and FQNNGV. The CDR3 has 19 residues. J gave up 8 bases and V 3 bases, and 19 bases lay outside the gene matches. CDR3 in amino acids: CASSFSYGQREGTLDEQFF. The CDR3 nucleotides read TGTGCCAGCAGCTTCTCTTATGGTCAGCGGGAGGGGACCTTGGATGAGCAGTTCTTC.

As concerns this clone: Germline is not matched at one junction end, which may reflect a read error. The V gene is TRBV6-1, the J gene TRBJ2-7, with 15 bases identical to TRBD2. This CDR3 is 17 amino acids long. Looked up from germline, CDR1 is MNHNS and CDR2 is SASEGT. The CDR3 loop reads CASREAGLAGGSYEQYF. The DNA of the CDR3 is TGTGCCAGCAGAGAAGCGGGACTAGCGGGAGGTTCATACGAGCAGTACTTC.

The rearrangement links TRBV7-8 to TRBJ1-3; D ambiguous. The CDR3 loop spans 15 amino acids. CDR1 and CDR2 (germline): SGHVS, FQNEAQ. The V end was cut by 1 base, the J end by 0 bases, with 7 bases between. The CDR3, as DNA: TGTGCCAGCAGCTTAGACCGGGTCTCTGGAAACACCATATATTTT. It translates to CASSLDRVSGNTIYF.